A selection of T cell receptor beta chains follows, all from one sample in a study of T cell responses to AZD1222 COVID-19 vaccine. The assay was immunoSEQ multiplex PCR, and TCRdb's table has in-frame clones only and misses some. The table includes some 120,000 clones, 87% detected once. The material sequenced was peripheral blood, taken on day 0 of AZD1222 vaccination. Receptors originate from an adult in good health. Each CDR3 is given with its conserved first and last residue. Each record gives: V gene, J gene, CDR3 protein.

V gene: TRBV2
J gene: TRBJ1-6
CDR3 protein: CASSAGPYNSPLHF

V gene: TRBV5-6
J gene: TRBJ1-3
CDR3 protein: CASSLGITSGNTIYF

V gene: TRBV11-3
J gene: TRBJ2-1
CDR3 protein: CASSRGAGSLYNEQFF

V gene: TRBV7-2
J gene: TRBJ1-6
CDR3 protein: CASSLVGTSYNSPLHF

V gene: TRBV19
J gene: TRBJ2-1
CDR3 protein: CASSIEGNEQFF

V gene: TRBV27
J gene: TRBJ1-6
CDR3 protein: CASSSPRGSLTPNVNSPLHF

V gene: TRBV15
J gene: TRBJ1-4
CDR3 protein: CATSRDHYRGPGEKLFF

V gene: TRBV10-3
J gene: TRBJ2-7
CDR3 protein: CAIRADRDSYEQYF

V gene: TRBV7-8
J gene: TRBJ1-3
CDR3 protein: CASSLSGDSGNTIYF

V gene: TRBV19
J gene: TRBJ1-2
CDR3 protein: CASSIGRGNGYTF

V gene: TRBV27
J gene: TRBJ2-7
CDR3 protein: CASSLEGGPTIYEQYF

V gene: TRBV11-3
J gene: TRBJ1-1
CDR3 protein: CASSLGRKGEAFF

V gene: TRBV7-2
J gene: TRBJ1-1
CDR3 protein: CASSSSGTWGTEAFF

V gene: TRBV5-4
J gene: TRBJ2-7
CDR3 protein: CASSGAGGGYEQYF

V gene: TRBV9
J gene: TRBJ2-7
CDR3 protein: CASSADGLAGPYEQYF

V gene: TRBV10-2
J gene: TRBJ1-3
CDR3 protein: CASSEGQPGNTIYF

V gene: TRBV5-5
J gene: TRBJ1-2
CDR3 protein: CASSLGQGASGYGYTF

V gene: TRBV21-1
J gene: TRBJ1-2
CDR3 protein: CASSKKKAGINYGYTF

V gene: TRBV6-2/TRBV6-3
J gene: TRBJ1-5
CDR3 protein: CASSSPDVDSNQPQHF

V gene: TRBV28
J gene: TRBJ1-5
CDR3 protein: CASSGGTGHQPQHF

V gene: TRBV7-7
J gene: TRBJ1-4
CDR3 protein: CASSFYSPTNEKLFF

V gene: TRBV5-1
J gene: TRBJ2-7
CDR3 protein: CASSTQGSRYEQYF

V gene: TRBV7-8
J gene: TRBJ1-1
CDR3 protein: CASSLGEGWDTEAFF

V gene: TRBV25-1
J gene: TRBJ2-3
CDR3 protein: CASSELGSHPDTQYF

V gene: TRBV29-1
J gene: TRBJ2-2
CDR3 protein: CSVVWTNWNTGELFF

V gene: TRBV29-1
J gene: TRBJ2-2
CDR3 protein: CSVDPGGSTGELFF

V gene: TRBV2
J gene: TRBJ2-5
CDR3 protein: CASSPPGLQETQYF

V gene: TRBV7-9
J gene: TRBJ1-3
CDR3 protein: CASSLVLSGNTIYF

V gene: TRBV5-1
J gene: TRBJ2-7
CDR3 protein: CASSLASGTASYEQYF

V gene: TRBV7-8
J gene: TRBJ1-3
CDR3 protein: CASSLGVVNTIYF